The 20 T cell receptor beta chains reported below all come from one sample, sequenced in a study of molecular identifiers for immune sequencing clone quantification. TCRdb passed the PCR reads through MiXCR, listing each CDR3 protein once. The sample yields under 800,000 distinct CDR3 sequences, about 25% seen once. The sequencing sample was made of naive CD8+ T cells from blood, with Jurkat cell RNA spiked in. Subset reported: FACS-sorted CD8+CD4-CCR7+CD45RA+ naive T cells. These TCRs come from a human donor in good health. Some libraries in this study had Jurkat cell RNA spiked in.

The chain uses TRBV5-1 and TRBJ2-5; D call uncertain. The germline CDR1 and CDR2 sequences are SGHRS and YFSETQ. Trimming took 2 bases from V and 1 from J, leaving 12 bases between them. CDR3 size: 15 residues. This chain's CDR3 is CASSFGQKSQETQYF. CDR3 nucleotide sequence: TGCGCCAGCAGCTTTGGCCAGAAGTCCCAAGAGACCCAGTACTTC.

This clonotype was counted many times. The rearrangement joins TRBV11-2 to TRBJ1-5, with 9 bases fitting TRBD1. The junction had 5 bases not matched to a gene; V was cut back by 5 bases and J by 3 bases. The germline V gene encodes CDR1 SGHAT and CDR2 FQNNGV. The CDR3 runs to 15 residues. CDR3 DNA sequence: TGTGCCAGCAGCCAGGGGACAGGGCCCAATCAGCCCCAGCATTTT. Its protein is CASSQGTGPNQPQHF. Combining the CDR3 with reference TRBV11-2 and TRBJ1-5 gives the whole variable domain EAGVAQSPRYKIIEKRQSVAFWCNPISGHATLYWYQQILGQGPKLLIQFQNNGVVDDSQLPKDRFSAERLKGVDSTLKIQPAKLEDSAVYLCASSQGTGPNQPQHFGDGTRLSIL.

In its sample, this clonotype was seen a few times. The chain combines TRBV7-7 with TRBJ2-5; D is perhaps TRBD2 (6 bases). Looked up from germline, CDR1 is SSHAT and CDR2 is FNYEAQ (reference sequence). This CDR3 comprises 10 residues. CDR3 residues: CASREKTQYF. DNA for the CDR3: TGTGCTAGCCGGGAGAAGACCCAGTACTTC.

There are a few counts of this clonotype. The rearrangement links TRBV20-1 to TRBJ2-1; D remains ambiguous. This CDR3 comprises 10 residues. Germline values: CDR1 DFQATT, CDR2 SNEGSKA (reference sequence). The V and J ends lost 8 bases and 4 bases respectively, with 6 bases between them. CDR3: CSPLYNEQFF. CDR3 bases: TGCAGTCCCCTATACAATGAGCAGTTCTTC.

A remark on this clonotype: Since a much larger clone is just one base distant, this may be a read error. The rearrangement joins TRBV11-2 to TRBJ2-1; D not resolved. This CDR3 is 13 amino acids long. Looked up from germline, CDR1 is SGHAT and CDR2 is FQNNGV. Trimming left V 1 base short and J 8 bases short, with 9 bases between. The DNA of the CDR3 is TGTGCCAGCAGCTTAGCCCCATGGGATGAGCAGTTCTTC. Translated: CASSLAPWDEQFF.

This clonotype was seen ten or more times. The gene calls are TRBV30 and TRBJ1-2; 7 bases agree with TRBD1. The CDR3 sequence is 13 residues long. In germline, CDR1 is GTSNPN, CDR2 SVGIG (reference sequence). Trimming removed 3 bases from V and 3 bases from J; junction bases left unmatched: 4. The chain's CDR3 is CAWSGDSYYGYTF. The DNA for the CDR3 is TGTGCCTGGAGCGGGGACAGTTACTATGGCTACACCTTC.

In this sample, this clonotype turned up a few times. The CDR3 here is CASSLGGSGSQNEQYF. The CDR3 bases are TGTGCCAGCAGTTTAGGTGGTAGCGGGAGCCAAAACGAGCAGTACTTC. The chain employs TRBV27 and TRBJ2-7, with 9 bases lining up with TRBD2. CDR3 size: 16 residues. CDR1 and CDR2 from the germline V gene are MNHEY and SMNVEV (reference sequence). The junction had 10 bases not matched to a gene; V was cut back by 2 bases and J by 5 bases.

This clonotype was seen more than once but under ten times. The chain uses TRBV6-2 or TRBV6-3 and TRBJ2-7; D gene uncertain. The CDR3 loop spans 15 amino acids. Germline CDR1 and CDR2: MNHEY and SVGEGT. V dropped 4 bases and J dropped 2 bases, with 15 bases sitting between them. In DNA, the CDR3 is TGTGCCAGCAGTTCCCCTGACACGTTCACCTACGAGCAGTACTTC. Protein sequence: CASSSPDTFTYEQYF.

Ten or more counts support this clonotype. This sequence joins TRBV6-2 or TRBV6-3 and TRBJ2-5, with D possibly called TRBD1 or TRBD2 (5 bases each). Trimming removed 6 bases at V and 5 bases at J, with 16 bases between. Looked up from germline, CDR1 is MNHEY and CDR2 is SVGEGT. This CDR3 spans 14 amino acids. CDR3 DNA: TGTGCCAGCAGAGTACACTCGTGGGGGGAGACCCAGTACTTC. This codes for CASRVHSWGETQYF.

This clonotype was recorded many times. This chain links TRBV4-1 with TRBJ2-5, with D perhaps matching TRBD2 (5 bases). Germline V lookup: CDR1 MGHRA, CDR2 YSYEKL. This CDR3 is built from 16 residues. Trimming shortened V by 1 base and J by 2 bases, and 14 bases separated the two germline ends. This chain's CDR3 is CASSQASGFGQETQYF. For the CDR3, the DNA is TGCGCCAGCAGCCAAGCCTCGGGATTTGGGCAAGAGACCCAGTACTTC.

This clonotype was recorded a few times. V gene TRBV4-2 combines with J gene TRBJ1-4; the D gene is possibly TRBD1 (5 bases). The CDR3 spans 14 residues. CDR1 and CDR2 (germline): LGHNA, YNFKEQ. With 6 bases removed from V and 4 bases from J, the gap between germline ends came to 12 bases. In DNA, the CDR3 is TGTGCCAGCAGTGAACGGAGGGGTAATGAAAAACTGTTTTTT. Protein product: CASSERRGNEKLFF.

This clonotype was detected only a few times. The chain combines TRBV7-9 with TRBJ2-1; D call uncertain. Trimming stripped 5 bases from V and 5 bases from J, with 10 bases between. Germline-derived CDR1 and CDR2 are SEHNR and FQNEAQ (reference sequence). The CDR3 is 13 residues long. The CDR3 protein is CASSQGSDNEQFF. CDR3 in DNA: TGTGCCAGCAGCCAAGGGTCGGACAATGAGCAGTTCTTC.

In this sample, this clonotype turned up many times. CDR3 loop: CASSQDRVLVNTEAFF. The CDR3 region has the DNA TGCGCCAGCAGCCAAGATAGGGTCCTAGTGAACACTGAAGCTTTCTTT. V usage is TRBV4-3 and J usage is TRBJ1-1; D is unclear. Trimming cost V 0 bases and J 0 bases, with 11 bases left between them. CDR1 LGHNA and CDR2 YSLEER come from the germline V gene. The CDR3 has 16 residues.

A remark on this clonotype: This sequence may be a read error, since a much larger clone differs from it by one base. The V and J genes are TRBV14 and TRBJ2-3, with TRBD2 identical over 10 bases. Germline CDR1 is SGHDN and CDR2 is FVKESK. CDR3 size: 16 residues. This chain's CDR3 is CAGSQAVLAGTDTQYF. The CDR3 DNA is TGTGCCGGCAGCCAAGCCGTACTAGCGGGGACAGATACGCAGTATTTT. Filled out from reference TRBV14 and TRBJ2-3, the complete variable domain reads EAGVTQFPSHSVIEKGQTVTLRCDPISGHDNLYWYRRVMGKEIKFLLHFVKESKQDESGMPNNRFLAERTGGTYSTLKVQPAELEDSGVYFCAGSQAVLAGTDTQYFGPGTRLTVL.

This chain joins TRBV4-3 and TRBJ2-7; perhaps D is TRBD1 or TRBD2 (5 bases each). Germline CDR1 is LGHNA and CDR2 is YSLEER. The CDR3 totals 15 residues. Deletions cut 0 bases from V and 0 bases from J, with 9 bases between. CDR3 bases: TGCGCCAGCAGCCAAGATTCAGGGACCTCCTACGAGCAGTACTTC. Translating gives CASSQDSGTSYEQYF.

This clonotype was seen many times. CDR3 protein: CSAEQGVQYF. The CDR3, as DNA: TGCAGTGCAGAACAGGGGGTGCAGTACTTC. The V gene is TRBV20-1, the J gene TRBJ2-7, with 8 bases fitting TRBD1. The V segment lost 6 bases and the J segment 9 bases; nucleotides outside the gene matches: 4. Per the germline V gene, CDR1 is DFQATT and CDR2 is SNEGSKA (reference sequence). The CDR3 contains 10 residues.

This clonotype was detected only a few times. The chain uses TRBV11-2 and TRBJ2-2; D is ambiguous. CDR3 length: 16 residues. Germline V CDR1 and CDR2: SGHAT, FQNNGV. Trimming took off 5 bases at V and 3 bases at J, with 16 bases between the two ends. Here the CDR3 DNA reads TGTGCCAGCAGCCGTTTAGAAGTAGTTTACACCGGGGAGCTGTTTTTT. It codes for CASSRLEVVYTGELFF.

On this clonotype itself: Since a much larger clone is just one base distant, this may be a read error. The rearrangement joins TRBV28 to TRBJ2-5; the D gene is possibly TRBD2 (5 bases). The germline V gene has CDR1 MDHEN and CDR2 SYDVKM. CDR3 size: 11 residues. CDR3 sequence: CATNEGEPQYF. The DNA of the CDR3 is TGTGCCACCAACGAGGGAGAGCCCCAGTACTTC.

This clonotype was recorded many times. This chain uses TRBV20-1 with TRBJ2-7; no definite D call. The CDR3 sequence is 14 residues long. The V and J ends lost 1 base and 0 bases respectively, with 10 bases between them. Germline CDR1 is DFQATT and CDR2 is SNEGSKA (reference sequence). The CDR3 here is CSARAPLSSYEQYF. The CDR3 DNA reads TGCAGTGCTAGAGCTCCTTTGAGCTCCTACGAGCAGTACTTC.

Details on this clonotype: The missing conserved phenylalanine or tryptophan at the end of this CDR3 makes a read error likely. The chain combines TRBV10-3 with TRBJ2-3; D remains ambiguous. The CDR3 spans 16 residues. Germline loops: CDR1 ENHRY, CDR2 SYGVKD. Trimming stripped 3 bases from V and 2 bases from J, with 15 bases between. The CDR3, as DNA: TGTGCCATCAGTGAAGTGGCGGCCAGACCCACAGATACGCAGTATATT. Protein product: CAISEVAARPTDTQYI.